Following are 26 T cell receptor beta chains from one sample sequenced in a study of cytomegalovirus exposure and HLA in healthy donors. Researchers ran the PCR with 60 Vbeta and 13 Jbeta primers. Data came from immunoSEQ multiplex PCR; TCRdb stores just in-frame clones and leaves some out. The sample lists roughly 100,000 clones; 81% were seen once. The sample comprised PBMCs. Source of these receptors: a human donor in good health.

CDR3 protein: CASRTENHTDTQYF. CDR3 nucleotide sequence: TGCGCCAGCAGGACTGAGAACCACACAGATACGCAGTATTTT. The chain recombines TRBV10-1 with TRBJ2-3; D is uncertain. The CDR3 contains 14 residues. CDR1 and CDR2 from the germline V gene are WNHNN and SYGVQD (reference sequence). Trimming removed 6 bases from V and 2 bases from J, with 12 bases in between.

This clone was seen a handful of times. The chain employs TRBV4-3 and TRBJ2-4, with a weak D call TRBD2 (6 bases). Trimming stripped 0 bases from V and 7 bases from J, with 25 bases between. CDR3 length equals 19 residues. The germline V gene has CDR1 LGHNA and CDR2 YSLEER. CDR3 bases: TGCGCCAGCAGCCAAGATGACGGGAGTGTGGCGGGCGGTAGGAACATTCAGTACTTC. It translates to CASSQDDGSVAGGRNIQYF.

The table lists this clone with a few counts. The rearrangement links TRBV19 to TRBJ2-7, with D possibly matching TRBD2 (6 bases). Trimming took off 3 bases at V and 6 bases at J, with 9 bases between the two ends. The CDR3 is made up of 12 amino acids. CDR1 LNHDA and CDR2 SQIVND come from the germline V gene (reference sequence). Here the CDR3 DNA reads TGTGCCAGTAGTATGGTCGGGGGCGAGCAGTACTTC. This encodes CASSMVGGEQYF.

V gene TRBV2 combines with J gene TRBJ2-1; 10 bases are a match to TRBD2. After removal of 4 bases from V and 4 bases from J, the junction contained 1 base not matched to a gene. CDR3 length equals 14 residues. Germline values: CDR1 SNHLY, CDR2 FYNNEI. The CDR3 spells CASSASGGYNEQFF. The CDR3 region has the DNA TGTGCCAGCAGTGCTAGCGGGGGTTACAATGAGCAGTTCTTC.

The chain is built from TRBV5-4 and TRBJ2-1, with TRBD2 matching over 7 bases. The germline V gene has CDR1 SGHNT and CDR2 YYREEE (reference sequence). The CDR3 contains 16 residues. V trimming: 4 bases; J trimming: 9 bases; junction bases outside the gene matches: 16. The CDR3 region has the DNA TGTGCCAGCAGCCAAGATCTCGACGGGGGGAACAGTGAGCAGTTCTTC. This encodes CASSQDLDGGNSEQFF.

This rearrangement joins TRBV27 to TRBJ1-1; TRBD1 might be the D (5 bases). The germline V gene encodes CDR1 MNHEY and CDR2 SMNVEV (reference sequence). The V end was cut by 3 bases, the J end by 3 bases, with 14 bases between. CDR3 length: 15 residues. The DNA of the CDR3 is TGTGCCAGCAGTTTTAGGACGGGGGGGGACACTGAAGCTTTCTTT. This sequence encodes CASSFRTGGDTEAFF.

This clone was counted between two and nine times. The CDR3 DNA sequence: TGCAGTGTGGCAGGGGGGAACATTCAGTACTTC. It specifies CSVAGGNIQYF. The chain links TRBV20-1 to TRBJ2-4, with D tentatively TRBD1 (7 bases). In germline, CDR1 is DFQATT, CDR2 SNEGSKA (reference sequence). Trimming took 7 bases from V and 7 from J, leaving 11 bases between them. The CDR3 has 11 amino acids.

The gene calls are TRBV6-6 and TRBJ2-1, with D possibly matching TRBD1 (6 bases). The germline V and J ends were trimmed by 6 bases and 0 bases, with 12 bases remaining between them. The length of the CDR3 is 15 residues. Germline V CDR1 and CDR2: MNHNY, SVGAGI (reference sequence). CDR3 in amino acids: CASRLGAISYNEQFF. CDR3 DNA sequence: TGTGCCAGCAGACTGGGGGCCATCTCCTACAATGAGCAGTTCTTC.

The rearrangement links TRBV6-1 to TRBJ1-3; D not resolved. CDR1 is MNHNS, CDR2 SASEGT, per germline. The CDR3 totals 15 residues. Between the trimmed V and J ends, which lost 3 bases and 0 bases, there was a span of 9 bases. CDR3 loop: CASSDRRNSGNTIYF. CDR3 DNA: TGTGCCAGCAGTGATCGGCGGAACTCTGGAAACACCATATATTTT.

This clone was observed a handful of times. J is TRBJ1-2 and V is TRBV6-6, with a tentative D call TRBD1 (5 bases). The V end lost 6 bases, the J end lost 1 base, and 12 bases lay between the germline ends. Germline-derived CDR1 and CDR2 are MNHNY and SVGAGI (reference sequence). The CDR3 is 14 amino acids. CDR3 in amino acids: CASRAGGVNYGYTF. The CDR3 DNA reads TGTGCCAGCAGGGCCGGGGGGGTTAACTATGGCTACACCTTC.

V usage is TRBV7-2 and J usage is TRBJ2-7; 9 bases align to TRBD2. The length of the CDR3 is 15 residues. Germline CDR1 and CDR2: SGHTA and FQGNSA. After removal of 0 bases from V and 5 bases from J, the junction contained 5 bases not matched to a gene. CDR3 sequence reads: CASSLARGGPHEQYF. CDR3 coding DNA: TGTGCCAGCAGCTTAGCGCGGGGGGGGCCCCACGAGCAGTACTTC.

The V call is TRBV19, the J call TRBJ1-2, with D perhaps TRBD1 (5 bases). V shed 10 bases and J shed 6 bases, with 9 bases lying between them. The CDR3 is 10 amino acids. CDR1 and CDR2 (germline): LNHDA, SQIVND (reference sequence). The CDR3 bases are TGTGCCACCGAAGGGGATGGCTACACCTTC. Protein product: CATEGDGYTF.

V gene TRBV9 combines with J gene TRBJ1-4; possibly TRBD1 for D (5 bases). Trimming removed 5 bases from V and 0 bases from J, with 8 bases in between. The V gene's germline CDR1 is SGDLS and CDR2 YYNGEE. The CDR3 is 14 residues long. In nucleotides, the CDR3 is TGTGCCAGCAGTGACAGAGCAACTAATGAAAAACTGTTTTTT. This codes for CASSDRATNEKLFF.

The V call is TRBV27, the J call TRBJ2-3; D gene unclear. Germline loops: CDR1 MNHEY, CDR2 SMNVEV (reference sequence). Between the trimmed V and J ends, which lost 7 bases and 3 bases, there was a span of 11 bases. This CDR3 contains 13 residues. CDR3 region: CASTYARTDTQYF. CDR3 nucleotides: TGTGCCAGCACCTACGCGCGGACAGATACGCAGTATTTT.

The chain carries TRBV11-2 and TRBJ2-1, with D perhaps TRBD1 (5 bases). CDR1 and CDR2 (germline): SGHAT, FQNNGV. This CDR3 spans 15 amino acids. Deletions cut 5 bases from V and 15 bases from J, with 26 bases between. CDR3 amino acids: CASSLRQGPSRLGFF. The CDR3, as DNA: TGTGCCAGCAGCCTCCGTCAGGGTCCTTCTCGTTTAGGGTTCTTC.

The chain is built from TRBV18 and TRBJ2-7, with 8 bases matching TRBD2. V was clipped by 3 bases and J by 5 bases; unmatched bases: 9. The CDR3 has 15 residues. The germline CDR1 and CDR2 sequences are KGHSH and LQKENI. CDR3 in DNA: TGTGCCAGCTCACCGCTCGGGACTAGTTCGCACGAGCAGTACTTC. This encodes CASSPLGTSSHEQYF.

The rearrangement uses TRBV5-1 and TRBJ1-1, with a possible D match to TRBD1 (5 bases). The ends were cut back, 4 bases at V and 1 base at J, with 11 bases in the middle. CDR1 and CDR2 from the germline V gene are SGHRS and YFSETQ. CDR3 size: 14 residues. The CDR3 here is CASSISQANTEAFF. The DNA for the CDR3 is TGCGCCAGCAGCATTTCACAGGCGAACACTGAAGCTTTCTTT.

The gene calls are TRBV6-5 and TRBJ2-7; 8 bases agree with TRBD1. The CDR3 is 14 residues long. The V segment lost 5 bases and the J segment 2 bases; nucleotides outside the gene matches: 5. Germline CDR1 and CDR2: MNHEY and SVGAGI. DNA of the CDR3: TGTGCCAGCAGTGACAGGGGCAACGCCTACGAGCAGTACTTC. It codes for CASSDRGNAYEQYF.

This clone was counted only a few times. The gene calls are TRBV2 and TRBJ2-5; 9 bases are shared with TRBD1. J lost 5 bases, V lost 7 bases, and 11 bases had no gene match. CDR1 is SNHLY, CDR2 FYNNEI, per germline. The CDR3 extends over 15 amino acids. CDR3 sequence reads: CASTKGQGREETQYF. CDR3 DNA: TGTGCCAGCACCAAGGGACAGGGACGGGAGGAGACCCAGTACTTC.

The rearrangement links TRBV7-9 to TRBJ2-5; D gene uncertain. This CDR3 region has 12 residues. Germline V gives CDR1 SEHNR, CDR2 FQNEAQ (reference sequence). V lost 3 bases and J lost 4, with 6 bases in between. DNA for the CDR3: TGTGCCAGCAGCTTTGGCTTAGAGACCCAGTACTTC. It encodes CASSFGLETQYF.

This clone came up a few times. The rearrangement uses TRBV7-9 and TRBJ1-2; maybe TRBD1 (6 bases). The CDR3 has 14 residues. Looked up from germline, CDR1 is SEHNR and CDR2 is FQNEAQ (reference sequence). Between the trimmed V and J ends, which lost 5 bases and 6 bases, there was a span of 16 bases. CDR3 DNA sequence: TGTGCCAGCAGCCTCCAACAGGGTTTCCATGGCTACACCTTC. This translates into CASSLQQGFHGYTF.

The J gene is TRBJ2-3, the V gene TRBV9; 10 bases match TRBD2. The germline V gene has CDR1 SGDLS and CDR2 YYNGEE. V lost 4 bases, J lost 4 bases, and 9 bases stayed unmatched. The CDR3 is 16 amino acids. CDR3 coding DNA: TGTGCCAGCAGCCCAATAGCGGGAGGTACCTCAGATACGCAGTATTTT. Translated, it gives CASSPIAGGTSDTQYF.

The chain is built from TRBV6-5 and TRBJ1-1; D remains ambiguous. Germline V gene data show CDR1 as MNHEY and CDR2 as SVGAGI. This CDR3 contains 14 residues. Trimming cost V 6 bases and J 0 bases, with 11 bases left between them. CDR3 coding DNA: TGTGCCAGCAGAGGGAGACGGATGAACACTGAAGCTTTCTTT. Residues: CASRGRRMNTEAFF.

V and J are TRBV27 and TRBJ2-7; no definite D call. This CDR3 comprises 13 residues. Looked up from germline, CDR1 is MNHEY and CDR2 is SMNVEV (reference sequence). V gave up 1 base and J gave up 3 bases, with 7 bases separating them. The CDR3 nucleotides are TGTGCCAGCAGTTTATTTAGGAGCTACGAGCAGTACTTC. Protein sequence: CASSLFRSYEQYF.

The chain has TRBV5-6 and TRBJ2-7; 8 bases agree with TRBD2. Germline V lookup: CDR1 SGHDT, CDR2 YYEEEE. The CDR3 totals 15 residues. The junction had 9 bases not matched to a gene; V was cut back by 4 bases and J by 3 bases. The CDR3 is CASSLFSGVNYEQYF. The CDR3, as DNA: TGTGCCAGCAGCCTCTTTAGCGGGGTTAACTACGAGCAGTACTTC.

The chain is built from TRBV6-5 and TRBJ2-7; the match to TRBD1 covers 8 bases. The CDR3 has 15 residues. Germline trimming cut 5 bases from V and 4 bases from J; bases unmatched to any gene: 10. The V gene's germline CDR1 is MNHEY and CDR2 SVGAGI. The CDR3 reads CASSLGQGIGYEQYF. The CDR3 bases are TGTGCCAGCAGTCTCGGACAGGGCATAGGGTACGAGCAGTACTTC.